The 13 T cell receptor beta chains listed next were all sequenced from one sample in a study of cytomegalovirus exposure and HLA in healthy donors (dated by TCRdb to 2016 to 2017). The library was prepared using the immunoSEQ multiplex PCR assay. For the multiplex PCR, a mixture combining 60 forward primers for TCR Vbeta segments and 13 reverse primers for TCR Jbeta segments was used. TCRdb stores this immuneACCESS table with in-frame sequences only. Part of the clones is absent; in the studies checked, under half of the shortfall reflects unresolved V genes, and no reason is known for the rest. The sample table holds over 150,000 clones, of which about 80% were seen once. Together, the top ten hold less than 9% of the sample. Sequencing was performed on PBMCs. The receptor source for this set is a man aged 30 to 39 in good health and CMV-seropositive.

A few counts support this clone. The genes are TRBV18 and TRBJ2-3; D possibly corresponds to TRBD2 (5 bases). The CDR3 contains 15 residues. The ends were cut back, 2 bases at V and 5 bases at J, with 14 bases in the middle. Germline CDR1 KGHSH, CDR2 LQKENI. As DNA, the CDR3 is TGTGCCAGCTCACCAAGGGTGAGGGCCGGAGATACGCAGTATTTT. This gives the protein CASSPRVRAGDTQYF. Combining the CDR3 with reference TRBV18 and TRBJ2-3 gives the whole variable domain NAGVMQNPRHLVRRRGQEARLRCSPMKGHSHVYWYRQLPEEGLKFMVYLQKENIIDESGMPKERFSAEFPKEGPSILRIQQVVRGDSAAYFCASSPRVRAGDTQYFGPGTRLTVL.

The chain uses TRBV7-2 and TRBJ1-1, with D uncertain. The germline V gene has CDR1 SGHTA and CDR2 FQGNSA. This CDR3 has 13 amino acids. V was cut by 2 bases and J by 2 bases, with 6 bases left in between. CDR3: CASSLMANTEAFF. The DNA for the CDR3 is TGTGCCAGCAGCTTAATGGCAAACACTGAAGCTTTCTTT.

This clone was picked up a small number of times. Here the CDR3 DNA reads TGCGCCAGCACCCCTGGTGGCATCCGAACTGGCTACACCTTC. Translated: CASTPGGIRTGYTF. The chain combines TRBV10-2 with TRBJ1-2, with D uncertain. This CDR3 is 14 amino acids long. Trimming stripped 7 bases from V and 7 bases from J, with 19 bases between. Per the germline V gene, CDR1 is WSHSY and CDR2 is SAAADI.

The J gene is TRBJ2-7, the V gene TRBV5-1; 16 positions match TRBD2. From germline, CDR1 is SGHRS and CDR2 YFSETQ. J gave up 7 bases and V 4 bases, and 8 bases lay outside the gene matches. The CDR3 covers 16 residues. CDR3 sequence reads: CASSVVSGLAGGEQYF. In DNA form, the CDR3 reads TGCGCCAGCAGCGTCGTCTCGGGACTAGCGGGAGGGGAGCAGTACTTC.

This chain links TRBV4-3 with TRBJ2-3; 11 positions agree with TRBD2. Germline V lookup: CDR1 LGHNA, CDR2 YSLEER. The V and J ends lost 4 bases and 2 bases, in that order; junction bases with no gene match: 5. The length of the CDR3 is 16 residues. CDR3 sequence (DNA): TGCGCCAGCAGCCCACTAGCGGGGGCCCCCACAGATACGCAGTATTTT. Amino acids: CASSPLAGAPTDTQYF.

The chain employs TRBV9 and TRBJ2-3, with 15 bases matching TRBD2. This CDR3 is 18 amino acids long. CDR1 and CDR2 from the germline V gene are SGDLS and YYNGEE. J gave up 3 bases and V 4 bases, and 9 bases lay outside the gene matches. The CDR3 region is CASSPRTSGGARTDTQYF. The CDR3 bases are TGTGCCAGCAGCCCCCGGACTAGCGGGGGGGCTCGAACAGATACGCAGTATTTT.

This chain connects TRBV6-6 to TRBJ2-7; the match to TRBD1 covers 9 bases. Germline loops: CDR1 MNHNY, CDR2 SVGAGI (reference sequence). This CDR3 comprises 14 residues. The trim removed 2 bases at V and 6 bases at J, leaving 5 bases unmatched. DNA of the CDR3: TGTGCCAGCAGTTACAGGGACAGGGATAGCGAGCAGTACTTC. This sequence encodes CASSYRDRDSEQYF.

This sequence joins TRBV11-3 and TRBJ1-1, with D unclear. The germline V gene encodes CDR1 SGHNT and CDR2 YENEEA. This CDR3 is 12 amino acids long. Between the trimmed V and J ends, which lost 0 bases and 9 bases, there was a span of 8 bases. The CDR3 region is CASSLEVNKAFF. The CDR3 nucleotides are TGTGCCAGCAGCTTAGAGGTGAACAAAGCTTTCTTT.

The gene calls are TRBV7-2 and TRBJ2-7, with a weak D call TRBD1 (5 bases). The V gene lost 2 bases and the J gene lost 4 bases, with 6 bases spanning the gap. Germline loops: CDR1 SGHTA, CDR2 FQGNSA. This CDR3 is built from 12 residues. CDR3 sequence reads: CASSLSGYEQYF. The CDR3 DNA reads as TGTGCCAGCAGCTTATCAGGGTACGAGCAGTACTTC. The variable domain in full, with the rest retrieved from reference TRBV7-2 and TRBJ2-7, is GAGVSQSPSNKVTEKGKDVELRCDPISGHTALYWYRQSLGQGLEFLIYFQGNSAPDKSGLPSDRFSAERTGGSVSTLTIQRTQQEDSAVYLCASSLSGYEQYFGPGTRLTVT.

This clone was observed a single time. The DNA for the CDR3 is TGTGCCAGTAAACGAGGTCAGGGGGACCACGAGCAGTACTTC. This gives the protein CASKRGQGDHEQYF. The V gene is TRBV19, the J gene TRBJ2-5; TRBD1 aligns across 7 bases. The J call may be in error: the DNA end matches TRBJ2-7 better. From germline, CDR1 is LNHDA and CDR2 SQIVND (reference sequence). The length of the CDR3 is 14 residues.

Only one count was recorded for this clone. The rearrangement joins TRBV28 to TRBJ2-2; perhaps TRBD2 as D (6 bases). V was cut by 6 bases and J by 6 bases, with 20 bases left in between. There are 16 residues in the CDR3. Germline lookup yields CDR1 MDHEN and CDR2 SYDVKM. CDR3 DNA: TGTGCCAGCAGCTCGACCGGGACTGCCTCGGCCGGGGAGCTGTTTTTT. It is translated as CASSSTGTASAGELFF.

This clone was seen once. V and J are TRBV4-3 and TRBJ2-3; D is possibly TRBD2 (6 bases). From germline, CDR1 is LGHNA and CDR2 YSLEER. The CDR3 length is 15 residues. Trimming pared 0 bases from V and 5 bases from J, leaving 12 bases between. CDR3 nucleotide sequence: TGCGCCAGCAGCCAAGATCCGGGGGTTTTAGATACGCAGTATTTT. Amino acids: CASSQDPGVLDTQYF.

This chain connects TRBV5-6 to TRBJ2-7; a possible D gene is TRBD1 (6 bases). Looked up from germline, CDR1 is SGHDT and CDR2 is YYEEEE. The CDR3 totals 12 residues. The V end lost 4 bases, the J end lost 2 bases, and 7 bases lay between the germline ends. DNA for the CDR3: TGTGCCAGCAGCGGGGACACCTACGAGCAGTACTTC. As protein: CASSGDTYEQYF.